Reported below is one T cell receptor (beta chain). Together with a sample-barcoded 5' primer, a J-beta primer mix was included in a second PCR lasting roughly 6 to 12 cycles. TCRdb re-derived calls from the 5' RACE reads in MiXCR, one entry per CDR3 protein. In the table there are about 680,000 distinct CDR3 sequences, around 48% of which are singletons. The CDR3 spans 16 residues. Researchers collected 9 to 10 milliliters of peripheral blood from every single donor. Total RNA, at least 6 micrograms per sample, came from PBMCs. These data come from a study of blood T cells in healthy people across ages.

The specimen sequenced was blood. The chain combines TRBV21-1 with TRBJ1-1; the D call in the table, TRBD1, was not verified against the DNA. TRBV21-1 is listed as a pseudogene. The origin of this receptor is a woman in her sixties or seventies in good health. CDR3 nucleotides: TGTGCCAGCAGCATAACAGTGAGGGGGGCCATAGGTGAAGCTTTCTTT. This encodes CASSITVRGAIGEAFF.